The present TCR beta chain was sequenced within a study of T cells expressing NK-cell markers. The wider study: CD3+CD56+NKG2C+, CD3+CD56+NKG2C- and CD3+CD56-NKG2C+ T cells, once sorted, supplied the TCR beta repertoires.

The CDR3 runs 15 residues. It was by 5'RACE template switching with UMIs that TCR beta cDNA was made. TCRdb reprocessed the 5' RACE reads and reports one entry per CDR3 protein, with no DNA. Recorded here are fewer than 550,000 distinct CDR3 sequences; the top ten clones represent more than 1.4%. The chain uses TRBV12-3 or TRBV12-4 and TRBJ2-3; TCRdb designates TRBD1, a call that cannot be tested without DNA. The sample was blood T cells: a sorted CD56 or NKG2C T cell subset, CD4+ or CD8+ T cells, or bulk PBMC T cells (not recorded which). This TCR derives from a woman between 50 and 59 years old in good health. The CDR3 loop reads CASSLALGAIDTQYF.